This TCR beta chain is from a study of T cells in Graves' hyperthyroidism and ophthalmopathy. V was cut by 0 bases and J by 1 base, with 9 bases left in between. Germline V lookup: CDR1 GTSNPN, CDR2 SVGIG (reference sequence). This CDR3 spans 14 amino acids. Criteria for exclusion of patients were uncontrolled infection, other autoimmune disease, pregnancy or lactation. Orbital computed tomography and thyroid ultrasound, together with serum TRAb and thyroxine and clinical symptoms, were used for diagnoses. From roughly 10 ml of fresh peripheral blood, PBMCs were isolated. From RNA transcripts, TCR beta CDR3 regions were amplified. HTBI primers were employed in a first-round RT-PCR of the TCR CDR3. TCRdb re-called the multiplex PCR reads through MiXCR, storing one row per CDR3 protein. Seen here are 660,000 or so distinct CDR3 sequences, less than 25% observed once, and the top ten hold roughly 30%.

The sample holds many counts of this clonotype. The antigen remains unidentified. Study conclusions and caveats: Most thyroid clonotypes expanded above 0.001 were also detected in blood.

Sequencing input: blood. The clonotype comes from a man aged 25-40 years with Graves' ophthalmopathy. This chain joins TRBV30 and TRBJ1-2; no clear D. DNA for the CDR3: TGTGCCTGGAGTGTACGGGCGGTTAACTATGGCTACACCTTC. It specifies CAWSVRAVNYGYTF.